This T cell receptor beta chain was identified during a study of shared clonotypes between healthy human individuals. As concerns this clone: Its antigen is not identified.

Only in-frame clones appear in the TCRdb table, and some are missing; sequencing was by immunoSEQ multiplex PCR. This table has about 1.5 million clones, around 98% appearing once. The CDR3 is 14 residues long. The germline V gene has CDR1 SGHDN and CDR2 FVKESK. Germline trimming cut 3 bases from V and 9 bases from J; bases unmatched to any gene: 10. Broader study findings: Incomplete sequencing of sorted subsets was indicated by rarefaction despite large depth.

Sequencing input: naive CD4+ T cells sorted from blood. Subset reported: CD45RA+ positively selected. This chain connects TRBV14 to TRBJ1-2; TRBD1 aligns across 7 bases. This sequence originates from a man between 25 and 39 years old in good health. Here the CDR3 DNA reads TGTGCCAGCAGCCAGGGGACAGCTCTCTCTCGCTACACCTTC. The encoded protein is CASSQGTALSRYTF.